The rows below give T cell receptor beta chains drawn from one sample of a study of blood T cell repertoires in COVID-19. Libraries were prepared by immunoSEQ multiplex PCR; TCRdb keeps only in-frame clonotypes and omits some of them. The repertoire holds about 200,000 clones, roughly 88% seen once, with over 9.5% in the top ten. The sequencing input was peripheral blood. Receptors were obtained from a human donor with active or convalescent COVID-19. The donor label of this sample is uncertain. Each CDR3 is given with its conserved first and last residue. The D gene is left open where the match is weak. The listing skips clone size in some rows; elsewhere it reads once, few, many or a size class.

>-|TRBJ1-1|-|TRBV6-5
CASSYSTANTEAFF
TGTGCCAGCAGTTACTCTACAGCGAACACTGAAGCTTTCTTT
>-|TRBJ2-7|-|TRBV5-1
CASSLGGLLSYEQYF
TGCGCCAGCAGCTTGGGGGGACTTCTCTCCTACGAGCAGTACTTC
>-|TRBJ1-5|few|TRBV7-2
CASSLKGGAGPQHF
TGTGCCAGCAGCTTAAAGGGGGGGGCCGGGCCCCAGCATTTT
>-|TRBJ1-2|-|TRBV29-1
CSAGDITNYGYTF
TGCAGCGCAGGGGACATAACTAACTATGGCTACACCTTC
>-|TRBJ2-1|once|TRBV10-3
CAISSPGTEQFF
TGTGCCATCAGTTCTCCGGGTACTGAGCAGTTCTTC
>TRBD1|TRBJ1-2|-|TRBV3-1/TRBV3-2
CASSQRDSLGYTF
TGTGCCAGCAGCCAACGGGACAGCCTTGGCTACACCTTC
>TRBD1|TRBJ1-1|-|TRBV5-1
CASSAGTAAGTEAFF
TGCGCCAGCAGCGCCGGGACAGCTGCGGGCACTGAAGCTTTCTTT
>TRBD1|TRBJ1-2|-|TRBV28
CAIDRQGAGYGYTF
TGTGCCATCGACCGACAGGGGGCTGGGTATGGCTACACCTTC
>-|TRBJ2-7|-|TRBV7-2
CASSPASGSQDEQYF
TGTGCCAGCAGCCCAGCAAGCGGGTCTCAGGACGAGCAGTACTTC
>TRBD1|TRBJ1-4|-|TRBV28
CASSSPGGKTNEKLFF
TGTGCCAGCAGTTCCCCAGGGGGCAAGACTAATGAAAAACTGTTTTTT
>-|TRBJ1-5|-|TRBV4-3
CASSLQVFSNQPQHF
TGCGCCAGCAGCCTACAGGTTTTTAGCAATCAGCCCCAGCATTTT
>-|TRBJ2-1|-|TRBV6-5
CASSPLGAVANEQFF
TGTGCCAGCAGTCCCCTGGGAGCGGTTGCCAATGAGCAGTTCTTC
>-|TRBJ1-3|-|TRBV28
CASSSFGQPTSENTIYF
TGTGCCAGCAGTTCCTTCGGTCAACCAACTAGCGAAAACACCATATATTTT
>-|TRBJ2-7|-|TRBV7-2
CASSLDGGSEQYF
TGTGCCAGCAGCTTGGATGGCGGGTCCGAGCAGTACTTC
>-|TRBJ1-2|-|TRBV6-5
CAKTGGSLAKTF
TGTGCCAAAACGGGGGGCAGCTTAGCGAAGACCTTC
>TRBD1|TRBJ1-1|-|TRBV6-5
CASRLGQGAEAFF
TGTGCCAGCAGATTGGGACAGGGGGCTGAAGCTTTCTTT
>-|TRBJ1-2|-|TRBV11-3
CASSLGRDYGYTF
TGTGCCAGCAGCTTAGGCAGGGACTATGGCTACACCTTC
>-|TRBJ1-5|-|TRBV2
CASTGGEGQPQHF
TGTGCCAGCACTGGGGGCGAAGGTCAGCCCCAGCATTTT
>-|TRBJ1-5|-|TRBV2
CASSEVAGGGNQPQHF
TGTGCCAGCAGTGAGGTAGCGGGGGGCGGCAATCAGCCCCAGCATTTT
>TRBD2|TRBJ2-3|-|TRBV5-1
CASSWTSGRTDTQYF
TGCGCCAGCAGCTGGACTAGCGGGAGGACAGATACGCAGTATTTT
>-|TRBJ1-6|-|TRBV25-1
CASSEYGGWNSPLHF
TGTGCCAGCAGTGAATACGGGGGGTGGAATTCACCCCTCCACTTT
>TRBD2|TRBJ2-3|-|TRBV3-1/TRBV3-2
CASSQVTGTSGTPRKDTQYF
TGTGCCAGCAGCCAAGTTACCGGGACTAGCGGGACCCCGAGGAAGGATACGCAGTATTTT
>TRBD1|TRBJ2-7|-|TRBV7-9
CASSPGQNYEQYF
TGTGCCAGCAGCCCGGGACAGAACTACGAGCAGTACTTC
>-|TRBJ1-3|-|TRBV5-5
CASSLGVFAGNTIYF
TGTGCCAGCAGCTTAGGGGTTTTCGCTGGAAACACCATATATTTT
>TRBD2|TRBJ2-1|-|TRBV13
CASSSSGRGPYNEQFF
TGTGCCAGCAGCTCTAGCGGGAGGGGTCCCTACAATGAGCAGTTCTTC
>TRBD2|TRBJ2-7|-|TRBV4-2
CASSQDPGGPSYEQYF
TGTGCCAGCAGCCAAGATCCGGGGGGACCCTCCTACGAGCAGTACTTC
>TRBD2|TRBJ2-7|once|TRBV4-1
CASSQAGTGPAGEQYF
TGCGCCAGCAGCCAAGCTGGAACCGGACCAGCGGGGGAGCAGTACTTC
>-|TRBJ2-1|-|TRBV28
CASSLRAGESSNEQFF
TGTGCCAGCAGTCTCAGGGCAGGGGAGTCTAGCAATGAGCAGTTCTTC
>TRBD1|TRBJ2-2|few|TRBV30
CAWSVGQGAPGELFF
TGTGCCTGGAGTGTGGGACAGGGGGCTCCCGGGGAGCTGTTTTTT
>TRBD2|TRBJ2-5|-|TRBV5-1
CASSWGLGQETQYF
TGCGCCAGCAGCTGGGGACTAGGTCAAGAGACCCAGTACTTC
>-|TRBJ2-1|-|TRBV11-2
CASSLLPGEGDNEQFF
TGTGCCAGCAGCTTACTCCCGGGAGAAGGAGACAATGAGCAGTTCTTC
>TRBD1|TRBJ2-5|-|TRBV4-1
CASSRHRGLETQYF
TGCGCCAGCAGCCGACACAGGGGATTGGAGACCCAGTACTTC
>-|TRBJ2-5|-|TRBV7-2
CASSPLQETQYF
TGTGCCAGCAGCCCCCTCCAAGAGACCCAGTACTTC
>-|TRBJ2-3|-|TRBV7-9
CASSSRAPLRGTQYF
TGTGCCAGCAGCTCACGGGCCCCACTTAGGGGGACGCAGTATTTT
>-|TRBJ2-7|-|TRBV29-1
CSVESAGPTYEQYF
TGCAGCGTTGAATCGGCGGGACCAACCTACGAGCAGTACTTC
>-|TRBJ1-2|-|TRBV7-9
CASSKSGYGYTF
TGTGCCAGCAGCAAGTCAGGGTATGGCTACACCTTC
>TRBD1|TRBJ2-7|-|TRBV7-3
CASSSTGGGYEQYF
TGTGCCAGCAGCTCGACAGGGGGAGGATACGAGCAGTACTTC
>-|TRBJ2-5|-|TRBV3-1/TRBV3-2
CASSQEIRTAIETQYF
TGTGCCAGCAGCCAAGAGATCCGGACAGCTATAGAGACCCAGTACTTC
>-|TRBJ2-2|-|TRBV29-1
CSVRRVGTGELFF
TGCAGCGTACGCAGGGTGGGCACCGGGGAGCTGTTTTTT
>-|TRBJ2-3|-|TRBV24-1
CATSETLNTQYF
TGTGCCACCAGTGAGACTCTGAATACGCAGTATTTT
>-|TRBJ1-6|-|TRBV25-1
CASNSPGGGSNSPLHF
TGTGCCAGCAACTCGCCCGGGGGAGGCAGCAATTCACCCCTCCACTTT
>-|TRBJ1-3|-|TRBV4-3
CASSQVPGGIGGNTIYF
TGCGCCAGCAGCCAAGTCCCGGGGGGGATTGGTGGAAACACCATATATTTT
>TRBD2|TRBJ2-7|few|TRBV5-4
CASSLSGGAYEQYF
TGTGCCAGCAGTCTCAGCGGGGGGGCGTACGAGCAGTACTTC
>-|TRBJ2-3|-|TRBV6-5
CASTLPGADTQYF
TGTGCCAGCACTCTTCCGGGGGCAGATACGCAGTATTTT
>-|TRBJ1-2|-|TRBV7-2
CASSLDPVGPYGYTF
TGTGCCAGCAGCTTAGACCCCGTGGGGCCCTATGGCTACACCTTC